One sample yielded the 23 T cell receptor beta chains listed below, sequenced in a study of blood T cell repertoires in COVID-19. Sequencing used immunoSEQ multiplex PCR; TCRdb keeps in-frame clones, though not all of them. The sample has about 260,000 clones; approximately 90% are singletons. Sequencing used peripheral blood. The receptor source for this set is a woman aged 40 to 50 with acute or convalescent COVID-19.

This chain uses TRBV5-8 with TRBJ2-7, with 7 bases identical to TRBD2. Losses at the gene ends were 5 bases for V and 2 bases for J; bases not matched to a gene: 4. The CDR3 spans 13 residues. The germline gives CDR1 SGHTS, CDR2 YDEGEE. The chain's CDR3 is CASRGRGTYEQYV. For the CDR3, the DNA is TGTGCCAGCAGGGGGAGGGGAACCTACGAGCAGTACGTC.

This clone was counted a single time. This chain connects TRBV30 to TRBJ2-4, with D maybe TRBD2 (5 bases). The CDR3 sequence is 14 residues long. Between the trimmed V and J ends, which lost 2 bases and 1 base, there was a span of 9 bases. The V gene's germline CDR1 is GTSNPN and CDR2 SVGIG (reference sequence). The CDR3 sequence: CAWSNRGAKNIQYF. The CDR3 bases are TGTGCCTGGAGTAATCGCGGGGCCAAAAACATTCAGTACTTC.

The chain is built from TRBV10-3 and TRBJ1-1; 8 nucleotides align to TRBD1. The germline gives CDR1 ENHRY, CDR2 SYGVKD. This CDR3 is built from 13 residues. The V and J ends lost 10 bases and 2 bases, in that order; junction bases with no gene match: 6. The CDR3 sequence: CATRQGLNTEAFF. The CDR3 coding sequence is TGTGCCACTAGACAGGGGCTCAACACTGAAGCTTTCTTT.

The sample holds one count of this clone. The rearrangement uses TRBV7-2 and TRBJ1-6, with 8 bases that match TRBD1. Germline CDR1 SGHTA, CDR2 FQGNSA. The trim removed 4 bases at V and 7 bases at J, leaving 9 bases unmatched. The CDR3 length is 16 residues. CDR3 sequence (DNA): TGTGCCAGCAGCTCGGGGACAGGTTTCCACAATTCACCCCTCCACTTT. Translated, it gives CASSSGTGFHNSPLHF.

The chain couples TRBV15 to TRBJ2-1, with 12 bases matching TRBD2. V shed 1 base, J shed 9 bases, and the junction held 4 bases outside the gene matches. CDR1 and CDR2 (germline): LNHNV, YYDKDF (reference sequence). This CDR3 is built from 15 residues. CDR3 sequence: CATSRVTSGGSEQFF. The CDR3 DNA is TGTGCCACCAGCAGAGTTACTAGCGGGGGGAGTGAGCAGTTCTTC.

The V gene is TRBV5-1, the J gene TRBJ1-2, with a possible D match to TRBD1 (6 bases). Germline V CDR1 and CDR2: SGHRS, YFSETQ. CDR3 length: 14 amino acids. V lost 0 bases to trimming and J lost 7 bases, with 13 bases between them. CDR3 region: CASSLDTGRVGYTF. In DNA form, the CDR3 reads TGCGCCAGCAGCTTGGATACAGGGCGGGTTGGCTACACCTTC.

This sequence joins TRBV6-6 and TRBJ2-2, with 9 bases that match TRBD2. The CDR3 contains 15 residues. Germline V CDR1 and CDR2: MNHNY, SVGAGI (reference sequence). With 8 bases clipped from V and 6 bases from J, the junction kept 10 bases outside the gene matches. CDR3 sequence reads: CASCASGGGAGELFF. Written as DNA, the CDR3 is TGTGCCAGCTGTGCCAGCGGCGGGGGGGCCGGGGAGCTGTTTTTT.

V is TRBV19 and J is TRBJ1-2; D ambiguous. The CDR3 has 15 residues. The germline CDR1 and CDR2 sequences are LNHDA and SQIVND (reference sequence). Trimming took 3 bases from V and 4 from J, leaving 15 bases between them. For the CDR3, the DNA is TGTGCCAGTAGTATGGCGGTGGAAAGCATCTATGGCTACACCTTC. Translating it yields CASSMAVESIYGYTF.

The chain couples TRBV2 to TRBJ1-2, with D perhaps TRBD1 (6 bases). Germline CDR1 and CDR2: SNHLY and FYNNEI. The CDR3 is 14 amino acids. With 6 bases removed from V and 1 base from J, the gap between germline ends came to 12 bases. The CDR3 coding sequence is TGTGCCAGCAGCCGGACAGCATTTAACTATGGCTACACCTTC. Its protein product is CASSRTAFNYGYTF.

In nucleotides, the CDR3 is TGTGCCAGTGCTGCAGGAATCAGCACAGATACGCAGTATTTT. Protein: CASAAGISTDTQYF. J is TRBJ2-3 and V is TRBV6-5, with unresolved D. The germline V gene has CDR1 MNHEY and CDR2 SVGAGI. The V end was cut by 9 bases, the J end by 0 bases, with 13 bases between. There are 14 residues in the CDR3.

As for this clone: Other DNA sequences in this specimen translate into the identical CDR3. The chain uses TRBV12-3 or TRBV12-4 and TRBJ1-2, with D maybe TRBD1 (6 bases). The length of the CDR3 is 12 residues. The ends were cut back, 5 bases at V and 8 bases at J, with 12 bases in the middle. CDR3 residues: CASSVQGYGYTF. CDR3 nucleotides: TGTGCCAGCAGTGTACAGGGCTACGGCTACACCTTC.

The rearrangement links TRBV19 to TRBJ1-1; TRBD1 aligns across 10 bases. The germline V gene encodes CDR1 LNHDA and CDR2 SQIVND (reference sequence). J was trimmed by 8 bases and V by 10 bases; bases with no gene match: 7. The CDR3 covers 12 residues. CDR3 sequence: CATRGTGVEAFF. In DNA form, the CDR3 reads TGTGCCACCCGGGGGACAGGGGTCGAAGCTTTCTTT.

This chain links TRBV20-1 with TRBJ1-5, with a possible D match to TRBD1 (6 bases). V lost 6 bases and J 0 bases, leaving 12 bases between the germline ends. Germline V gives CDR1 DFQATT, CDR2 SNEGSKA (reference sequence). This CDR3 spans 14 amino acids. The CDR3 is CSASSGDSNQPQHF. For the CDR3, the DNA is TGCAGTGCAAGTTCAGGGGATAGCAATCAGCCCCAGCATTTT.

The rearrangement links TRBV18 to TRBJ2-3; no definite D call. CDR1 is KGHSH and CDR2 is LQKENI in the germline V gene. V lost 1 base, J lost 0 bases, and 5 bases lay in between. The CDR3 is made up of 14 amino acids. The CDR3 loop is CASSPLDSTDTQYF. CDR3 sequence (DNA): TGTGCCAGCTCACCACTAGATAGCACAGATACGCAGTATTTT.

This chain joins TRBV30 and TRBJ1-5; maybe TRBD1 (6 bases). CDR3 length equals 15 residues. V was cut by 3 bases and J by 0 bases, with 12 bases left in between. The germline gives CDR1 GTSNPN, CDR2 SVGIG (reference sequence). In DNA form, the CDR3 reads TGTGCCTGGAGCGATACAGGGAATAGCAATCAGCCCCAGCATTTT. Translating gives CAWSDTGNSNQPQHF.

This clone was counted only a few times. The chain uses TRBV5-5 and TRBJ1-1, with D possibly matching TRBD1 (5 bases). The germline CDR1 and CDR2 sequences are SGHKS and YYEKEE (reference sequence). This CDR3 contains 16 residues. V was clipped by 4 bases and J by 6 bases, with 22 bases between them. The CDR3 nucleotides are TGTGCCAGCAGCCCCGCAGGGAGGGGATGGTCTCCTGAAGCTTTCTTT. As protein: CASSPAGRGWSPEAFF.

The chain has TRBV29-1 and TRBJ2-3; D is possibly TRBD1 (5 bases). Germline V CDR1 and CDR2: SQVTM, ANQGSEA. Deletions cut 1 base from V and 4 bases from J, with 9 bases between. This CDR3 has 13 amino acids. CDR3 amino acids: CSVEGGVADTQYF. The CDR3 nucleotides read TGCAGCGTTGAAGGGGGCGTTGCAGATACGCAGTATTTT.

This chain uses TRBV4-2 with TRBJ2-3; a weak D match, TRBD2 (5 bases). CDR1 and CDR2 (germline): LGHNA, YNFKEQ. The V and J ends lost 4 bases and 3 bases respectively, with 17 bases between them. The CDR3 is made up of 16 amino acids. The CDR3 region is CASSPHSGMATDTQYF. The CDR3 DNA sequence: TGTGCCAGCAGCCCCCATTCCGGGATGGCGACAGATACGCAGTATTTT.

V gene TRBV4-1 combines with J gene TRBJ1-1; unclear D gene. Germline assignment: CDR1 MGHRA and CDR2 YSYEKL. Trimming cost V 1 base and J 2 bases, with 2 bases left between them. CDR3 length equals 12 residues. The CDR3 DNA reads TGCGCCAGCAGCCAAGTAAACACTGAAGCTTTCTTT. It yields the protein CASSQVNTEAFF.

This rearrangement joins TRBV15 to TRBJ1-5; TRBD1 might be the D (6 bases). The CDR3 loop spans 15 amino acids. Between the trimmed V and J ends, which lost 0 bases and 4 bases, there was a span of 10 bases. The germline CDR1 and CDR2 sequences are LNHNV and YYDKDF (reference sequence). CDR3 DNA: TGTGCCACCAGCAGAGAGGGAGGGGGGAATCAGCCCCAGCATTTT. Translated, it gives CATSREGGGNQPQHF.

The sample holds one count of this clone. V is TRBV19 and J is TRBJ1-6, with TRBD1 as a possible D gene (5 bases). Germline CDR1 LNHDA, CDR2 SQIVND (reference sequence). This CDR3 comprises 14 residues. Trimming removed 5 bases from V and 7 bases from J, with 12 bases in between. The CDR3 region is CASSVTGLNSPLHF. The CDR3 nucleotides are TGTGCCAGTAGTGTAACAGGATTAAATTCACCCCTCCACTTT. Supplemented by reference TRBV19 and TRBJ1-6, the full variable domain reads DGGITQSPKYLFRKEGQNVTLSCEQNLNHDAMYWYRQDPGQGLRLIYYSQIVNDFQKGDIAEGYSVSREKKESFPLTVTSAQKNPTAFYLCASSVTGLNSPLHFGNGTRLTVT.

The chain uses TRBV29-1 and TRBJ1-1; 8 positions agree with TRBD1. V was pared by 7 bases and J by 2 bases, with 6 bases of the junction left unmatched. The CDR3 runs 13 residues. Per germline, CDR1 SQVTM and CDR2 ANQGSEA. The CDR3 reads CSAAGQGNTEAFF. CDR3 in DNA: TGCAGCGCCGCTGGACAGGGCAACACTGAAGCTTTCTTT.

V and J are TRBV20-1 and TRBJ1-4; D remains unclear. Germline values: CDR1 DFQATT, CDR2 SNEGSKA (reference sequence). V lost 7 bases and J lost 11, with 14 bases in between. The CDR3 covers 11 residues. Here the CDR3 DNA reads TGCAGTGGGGGAGCTGGGATTAAACTGTTTTTT. Translated, it gives CSGGAGIKLFF.